The 27 T cell receptor beta chains in this list originate from one sample, sequenced in a study of Graves' ophthalmopathy and Graves' hyperthyroidism. RNA served as the template for amplifying TCR beta CDR3 regions. First-round RT-PCR used HTBI primers; second-round multiplex PCR followed. TCRdb itself ran the multiplex PCR reads through MiXCR, one entry per CDR3 protein. The data show about 210,000 distinct CDR3 sequences, roughly 27% seen once. The sample consisted of peripheral blood. The receptor set was obtained from a man in his fifties or sixties with Graves' ophthalmopathy.

This clonotype was detected ten times or more. No conserved phenylalanine or tryptophan is present at the end of the CDR3, so a read error is the likely explanation. It is unclear where the CDR3 begins or ends on the DNA, so no DNA is shown, and the CDR3 is as TCRdb lists it. J is TRBJ2-7 and V is TRBV12-3 or TRBV12-4; the table's TRBD1 call for D was not verified on the DNA. Termini included, the CDR3 measures 11 amino acids. The CDR3: CASSSGDRVLL.

This clonotype was recorded many times. The genes are TRBV29-1 and TRBJ2-6; D remains ambiguous. Germline CDR1 reads SQVTM; CDR2 reads ANQGSEA. Trimming left V 5 bases short and J 2 bases short, with 4 bases between. The CDR3 consists of 12 residues. The CDR3 loop reads CSVQAGANVLTF. CDR3 coding DNA: TGCAGCGTTCAGGCTGGGGCCAACGTCCTGACTTTC.

This clonotype was seen at least ten times. The chain combines TRBV12-3 or TRBV12-4 with TRBJ2-7; TRBD1 matches 8 bases. The CDR3 consists of 15 residues. Germline trimming cut 7 bases from V and 2 bases from J; bases unmatched to any gene: 10. The CDR3 sequence: CASNSRGQGTYEQYF. In DNA, the CDR3 is TGTGCCAGCAACTCCCGCGGACAGGGAACCTACGAGCAGTACTTC.

This clonotype was counted many times. The chain has TRBV12-3 or TRBV12-4 and TRBJ1-2; 9 bases are a match to TRBD1. The CDR3 is 16 residues long. Trimming removed 5 bases from V and 6 bases from J; junction bases left unmatched: 13. The CDR3 reads CASSAYEQGADDGYTF. In DNA, the CDR3 is TGTGCCAGCAGTGCCTACGAACAGGGGGCTGACGATGGCTACACCTTC.

This clonotype was seen ten or more times. This chain uses TRBV5-1 with TRBJ2-7, with 7 bases fitting TRBD2. V lost 4 bases, J lost 2 bases, and 6 bases stayed unmatched. Germline CDR1 SGHRS, CDR2 YFSETQ. CDR3 length: 14 amino acids. The CDR3: CASSRLADTYEQYF. The DNA of the CDR3 is TGCGCCAGCAGCAGACTAGCTGATACCTACGAGCAGTACTTC. Full variable domain (rest looked up from reference TRBV5-1 and TRBJ2-7): KAGVTQTPRYLIKTRGQQVTLSCSPISGHRSVSWYQQTPGQGLQFLFEYFSETQRNKGNFPGRFSGRQFSNSRSEMNVSTLELGDSALYLCASSRLADTYEQYFGPGTRLTVT.

This clonotype was seen a few times. The chain carries TRBV6-1 and TRBJ1-1; possible D gene TRBD1, 6 bases. The CDR3 extends over 14 amino acids. V was pared by 6 bases and J by 1 base, with 12 bases between. Germline CDR1 reads MNHNS; CDR2 reads SASEGT. The CDR3 DNA is TGTGCCAGCAGCTCAGGGGAGGGGAACACTGAAGCTTTCTTT. This translates into CASSSGEGNTEAFF.

This clonotype appeared many times. V and J are TRBV30 and TRBJ1-6; D gene unclear. In germline, CDR1 is GTSNPN, CDR2 SVGIG (reference sequence). The CDR3 length is 14 residues. V was pared by 1 base and J by 8 bases, with 12 bases between. Here the CDR3 DNA reads TGTGCCTGGAGTGCTCAAGGCTGGGATTCACCCCTCCACTTT. Amino acids: CAWSAQGWDSPLHF.

This clonotype appeared many times. V and J are TRBV3-1 and TRBJ1-1; 7 bases map to TRBD1. Germline V gene sequence: CDR1 LGHDT, CDR2 YNNKEL (reference sequence). The CDR3 is made up of 14 amino acids. Trimming removed 4 bases from V and 2 bases from J; junction bases left unmatched: 4. The CDR3 DNA sequence: TGTGCCAGCAGCCCGGGACAGAGTAACACTGAAGCTTTCTTT. Translation gives CASSPGQSNTEAFF.

The rearrangement joins TRBV24-1 to TRBJ2-5; 7 bases align to TRBD1. The V and J ends lost 4 bases and 4 bases, in that order; junction bases with no gene match: 11. Germline V gives CDR1 KGHDR, CDR2 SFDVKD. CDR3 size: 16 residues. CDR3 protein: CATSDPGQNPTETQYF. CDR3 bases: TGTGCCACCAGTGACCCGGGACAGAATCCAACAGAGACCCAGTACTTC.

This rearrangement joins TRBV11-1 to TRBJ2-7; no clear D. CDR1 SGHAT and CDR2 FQDESV come from the germline V gene (reference sequence). V was pared by 0 bases and J by 6 bases, with 6 bases between. The length of the CDR3 is 12 residues. The DNA of the CDR3 is TGTGCCAGCAGCTTAGCTAGTTCCGAGCAGTACTTC. Translating it yields CASSLASSEQYF.

This chain uses TRBV12-3 or TRBV12-4 with TRBJ2-7; the D is unclear. This CDR3 spans 14 amino acids. V lost 2 bases to trimming and J lost 6 bases, with 14 bases between them. This CDR3 is CASSLIGSDREQYF. CDR3 nucleotides: TGTGCCAGCAGTTTAATAGGATCGGATCGCGAGCAGTACTTC.

A note on this clonotype: Relative to the germline gene, one junction end is altered; a read error may explain this. The CDR3, as DNA: TGTGCCAGCAGTTTATCTCTCTTGAGGAGGAAGGTCTTC. Its protein is CASSLSLLRRKVF. This sequence joins TRBV28 and TRBJ2-7; D is possibly TRBD2 (5 bases). Germline V gives CDR1 MDHEN, CDR2 SYDVKM. The CDR3 runs to 13 residues. The variable domain in full, with the rest retrieved from reference TRBV28 and TRBJ2-7, is DVKVTQSSRYLVKRTGEKVFLECVQDMDHENMFWYRQDPGLGLRLIYFSYDVKMKEKGDIPEGYSVSREKKERFSLILESASTNQTSMYLCASSLSLLRRKVFGPGTRLTVT.

This clonotype was counted only a few times. The chain couples TRBV6-1 to TRBJ1-2; 9 nucleotides match TRBD1. Germline values: CDR1 MNHNS, CDR2 SASEGT. V shed 6 bases, J shed 6 bases, and the junction held 5 bases outside the gene matches. The CDR3 runs 13 residues. This CDR3 is CASRGQGEDGYTF. CDR3 nucleotide sequence: TGTGCCAGCAGGGGACAGGGAGAAGATGGCTACACCTTC.

This clonotype was picked up many times. This chain joins TRBV5-4 and TRBJ1-2; weak D call: TRBD1 (6 bases). CDR1 is SGHNT and CDR2 is YYREEE in the germline V gene (reference sequence). The CDR3 totals 19 residues. V was pared by 0 bases and J by 0 bases, with 21 bases between. Here the CDR3 DNA reads TGTGCCAGCAGCTTGGTTAGGGGGGCGTTTGGAAAGACTAACTATGGCTACACCTTC. It codes for CASSLVRGAFGKTNYGYTF.

This clonotype was counted only a few times. The CDR3 DNA sequence: TGTGCCAGCAGTGCGACTAGCGGACGGCGATGGACCCAGTACTTC. It is translated as CASSATSGRRWTQYF. This chain connects TRBV6-2 or TRBV6-3 to TRBJ2-5, with TRBD2 identical over 9 bases. The J segment lost 7 bases and the V segment lost 5 bases, leaving 11 bases of the junction unmatched. The CDR3 runs to 15 residues. Germline CDR1 MNHEY, CDR2 SVGEGT.

V usage is TRBV7-2 and J usage is TRBJ2-7, with a possible D match to TRBD2 (5 bases). This CDR3 region has 13 residues. With 7 bases removed from V and 2 bases from J, the gap between germline ends came to 12 bases. Germline CDR1 is SGHTA and CDR2 is FQGNSA. The chain's CDR3 is CASKAAGTYEQYF. The CDR3, as DNA: TGTGCCAGCAAGGCAGCCGGGACCTACGAGCAGTACTTC.

The rearrangement uses TRBV12-3 or TRBV12-4 and TRBJ1-1, with D maybe TRBD1 (5 bases). Trimming shortened V by 7 bases and J by 1 base, and 13 bases separated the two germline ends. CDR3 length equals 14 residues. The CDR3 loop is CASTPSQGNTEAFF. In DNA, the CDR3 is TGTGCCAGCACCCCCTCTCAGGGGAACACTGAAGCTTTCTTT.

This clonotype came up a few times. This chain connects TRBV6-1 to TRBJ1-1, with D tentatively TRBD1 (6 bases). Trimming took 5 bases from V and 1 from J, leaving 11 bases between them. This CDR3 contains 14 residues. Germline V gene sequence: CDR1 MNHNS, CDR2 SASEGT. The CDR3 DNA follows: TGTGCCAGCAGTAGGAGGGGGGAGAACACTGAAGCTTTCTTT. Translation gives CASSRRGENTEAFF.

This clonotype was counted many times. The chain employs TRBV20-1 and TRBJ1-5; D not certain. The germline V gene encodes CDR1 DFQATT and CDR2 SNEGSKA (reference sequence). Trimming shortened V by 0 bases and J by 0 bases, and 12 bases separated the two germline ends. The CDR3 is made up of 16 amino acids. CDR3 amino acids: CSARDSRLASNQPQHF. Written as DNA, the CDR3 is TGCAGTGCTAGAGATTCCCGACTTGCTAGCAATCAGCCCCAGCATTTT.

This clonotype has at least ten counts. This sequence joins TRBV24-1 and TRBJ1-5; D is unclear. CDR3 length: 16 residues. The V gene lost 0 bases and the J gene lost 3 bases, with 11 bases spanning the gap. Germline V gene lookup returns CDR1 KGHDR and CDR2 SFDVKD. The CDR3, as DNA: TGTGCCACCAGTGATTTGCCAGATCCCCTCAATCAGCCCCAGCATTTT. Translation: CATSDLPDPLNQPQHF.

This clonotype has ten or more counts. The chain has TRBV11-2 and TRBJ1-1; no clear D gene. This CDR3 contains 12 residues. V lost 6 bases and J 13 bases, leaving 18 bases between the germline ends. Germline values: CDR1 SGHAT, CDR2 FQNNGV. The CDR3: CASRGFPSGIFF. CDR3 DNA sequence: TGTGCCAGCAGAGGCTTCCCGTCTGGGATTTTCTTT. Based on the CDR3 plus reference TRBV11-2 and TRBJ1-1, the full variable domain is EAGVAQSPRYKIIEKRQSVAFWCNPISGHATLYWYQQILGQGPKLLIQFQNNGVVDDSQLPKDRFSAERLKGVDSTLKIQPAKLEDSAVYLCASRGFPSGIFFGQGTRLTVV.

The chain couples TRBV7-9 to TRBJ2-5, with TRBD1 matching over 10 bases. The CDR3 consists of 15 residues. The germline V gene has CDR1 SEHNR and CDR2 FQNEAQ (reference sequence). Trimming at V came to 6 bases and at J to 4 bases, leaving 8 bases not matched to a gene. The CDR3 DNA sequence: TGTGCCAGCAGTCCCGGGACAGGGGAAGGAGAGACCCAGTACTTC. Translated: CASSPGTGEGETQYF.

In this sample, this clonotype turned up many times. The genes are TRBV6-1 and TRBJ2-5; 10 bases fit TRBD2. The CDR3 is 15 residues long. Germline V gives CDR1 MNHNS, CDR2 SASEGT. The J segment lost 1 base and the V segment lost 8 bases, leaving 7 bases of the junction unmatched. The CDR3 spells CASGGTSAIQETQYF. The CDR3 bases are TGTGCCAGCGGGGGGACTAGCGCAATCCAAGAGACCCAGTACTTC.

V gene TRBV27 combines with J gene TRBJ2-2, with D possibly being TRBD2 (6 bases). With 10 bases removed from V and 0 bases from J, the gap between germline ends came to 18 bases. Germline V CDR1 and CDR2: MNHEY, SMNVEV (reference sequence). The CDR3 is made up of 16 amino acids. The CDR3 region has the DNA TGTGCCACCAGCCTTAGCGGCAATGCGAACACCGGGGAGCTGTTTTTT. Its translation is CATSLSGNANTGELFF.

This clonotype was recorded many times. V usage is TRBV6-1 and J usage is TRBJ2-5; no definite D call. The V end was cut by 4 bases, the J end by 7 bases, with 7 bases between. Per germline, CDR1 MNHNS and CDR2 SASEGT. The CDR3 covers 11 residues. The chain's CDR3 is CASSGRGTQYF. The DNA for the CDR3 is TGTGCCAGCAGTGGTCGCGGGACCCAGTACTTC.

At least ten counts were recorded for this clonotype. The chain has TRBV19 and TRBJ1-1, with a weak D call TRBD1 (6 bases). Germline V gives CDR1 LNHDA, CDR2 SQIVND (reference sequence). The CDR3 is 15 residues long. V lost 4 bases to trimming and J lost 2 bases, with 14 bases between them. CDR3 sequence reads: CASSNSGGRNTEAFF. CDR3 coding DNA: TGTGCCAGTAGTAATTCGGGGGGCAGAAACACTGAAGCTTTCTTT. The whole variable domain, filled in from reference TRBV19 and TRBJ1-1, reads DGGITQSPKYLFRKEGQNVTLSCEQNLNHDAMYWYRQDPGQGLRLIYYSQIVNDFQKGDIAEGYSVSREKKESFPLTVTSAQKNPTAFYLCASSNSGGRNTEAFFGQGTRLTVV.

The chain recombines TRBV7-8 with TRBJ1-1; 9 bases map to TRBD1. The germline V gene encodes CDR1 SGHVS and CDR2 FQNEAQ. The CDR3 is 14 amino acids. V shed 4 bases and J 3 bases; nucleotides not matched to a gene: 3. CDR3 residues: CASSWDRDDTEAFF. In DNA form, the CDR3 reads TGTGCCAGCAGCTGGGACAGGGACGACACTGAAGCTTTCTTT.